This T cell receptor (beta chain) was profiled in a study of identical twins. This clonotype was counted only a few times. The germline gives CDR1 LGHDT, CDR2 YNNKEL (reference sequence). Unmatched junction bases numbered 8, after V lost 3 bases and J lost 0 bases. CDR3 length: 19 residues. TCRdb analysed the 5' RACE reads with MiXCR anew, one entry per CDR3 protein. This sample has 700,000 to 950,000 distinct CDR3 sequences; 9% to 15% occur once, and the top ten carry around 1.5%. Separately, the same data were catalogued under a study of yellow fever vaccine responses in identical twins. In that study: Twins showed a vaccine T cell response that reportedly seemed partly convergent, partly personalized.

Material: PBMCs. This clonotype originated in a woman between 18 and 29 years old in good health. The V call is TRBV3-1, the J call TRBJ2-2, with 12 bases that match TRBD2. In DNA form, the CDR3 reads TGTGCCAGCAGCCAGCCGGGACTAGCGGGCCCCGCGAACACCGGGGAGCTGTTTTTT. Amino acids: CASSQPGLAGPANTGELFF.